This T cell receptor (beta chain) was captured in a study of T cells in Graves' hyperthyroidism and ophthalmopathy. Broader study findings: Ophthalmopathy and stable hyperthyroidism were separated by a 13 V-J model. The model foresaw ophthalmopathy a median about 6.5 months prior to onset. Blood also held most thyroid clonotypes expanded beyond 0.001.

The hyperthyroidism patients had all been newly diagnosed, and their disease duration was under 2 months. Their ages ranged from 18 to 65 years. Concerning this clonotype: Its antigen is still unknown.

The germline V gene encodes CDR1 MNHNS and CDR2 SASEGT. V lost 8 bases, J lost 2 bases, and 20 bases lay in between. The CDR3 contains 16 residues. Amplification of TCR beta CDR3 regions was performed using RNA transcripts as template. HTBI primers were the set used in a first-round RT-PCR of the TCR CDR3. TCRdb processed the multiplex PCR reads anew with MiXCR; each CDR3 protein has one entry. The data contain roughly 630,000 distinct CDR3 sequences, around a sixth of them singletons. Sequencing input: blood. The clonotype comes from a woman under 40 with Graves' hyperthyroidism. The genes are TRBV6-1 and TRBJ2-3; a possible D gene is TRBD1 (6 bases). CDR3 DNA sequence: TGTGCCAGCTTTAAGGACAGTCCCTTTTACACAGATACGCAGTATTTT. Protein product: CASFKDSPFYTDTQYF.